This T cell receptor (beta chain) originates from a study of cytomegalovirus exposure and HLA in healthy donors. Primers included in the PCR were 60 Vbeta and 13 Jbeta primers. Method: immunoSEQ multiplex PCR; TCRdb's copy keeps in-frame clones and lacks some. Of over 50,000 clones listed, 89% are singletons. This clone appeared once. V was cut by 3 bases and J by 3 bases, with 9 bases left in between. The germline V gene has CDR1 GTSNPN and CDR2 SVGIG (reference sequence). This CDR3 contains 13 residues. Sequencing used PBMCs. This sequence joins TRBV30 and TRBJ1-5; D is unclear. This receptor was identified in a young man in good health and CMV-seropositive. Here the CDR3 reads CAWRREFNQPQHF. In nucleotides, the CDR3 is TGTGCCTGGAGGAGGGAGTTCAATCAGCCCCAGCATTTT. The variable domain in full, completed from reference TRBV30 and TRBJ1-5, reads SQTIHQWPATLVQPVGSPLSLECTVEGTSNPNLYWYRQAAGRGLQLLFYSVGIGQISSEVPQNLSASRPQDRQFILSSKKLLLSDSGFYLCAWRREFNQPQHFGDGTRLSIL.